This TCR beta chain emerged from a study of cytomegalovirus exposure and HLA in healthy donors (TCRdb year 2017). In the study overall: In an earlier analysis of some 610 of the donors, 250 to 350 Gb of sequence data and 90 million to 130 million unique TCR beta sequences from 180 million or so T cells were reported. Of the 300 to 400 genotyped donors, roughly 85% fell in the genetic ancestry cluster associated with self-reported Caucasian donors. A later analysis re-examined previously published TCR beta repertoires from around 670 donors and added high-resolution HLA genotyping to investigate patterns of TCR occurrence. A later genetic analysis used genome-wide SNP genotypes for about 65% of the roughly 700 donors, treating that subset as a discovery cohort. Five DR-DQ haplotypes were treated as single units for association and clustering because of strong linkage in the cohort. To predict cytomegalovirus infection status, the study brought together high-throughput TCR immunosequencing, statistical association of individual TCRs with disease status, and machine learning. The T cell repertoires of 550 to 850 subjects were profiled by immunosequencing and related to cytomegalovirus serostatus. The study aimed to test whether cataloging public T cell receptors could reveal signatures of past pathogen exposure. An earlier analysis of 587 of the donors applied high-throughput TCR beta sequencing to assess whether each TCR beta V gene segment acted as functional or pseudogenic. Rather than drawing on any new phenotypic data, the later analysis identified candidate immune exposures from TCR beta sequences and the way those sequences occurred across donors. Alongside the repertoire data, information on donor age, sex, ethnicity and CMV serostatus was compiled. An early release that covered around 590 HLA-typed donors contained 250 to 350 gigabases of sequencing data and roughly 84 million unique TCR sequences. The number of typed donors differed by locus: about 620-630 for A, B, C, DRB1 and DQB1; 500 to 550 for DQA1; 600 to 610 for DPA1; and some 430 for DPB1. On average, around 200,000 unique TCR beta nucleotide sequences were sequenced per donor among about 400 genotyped donors of the cohort, with about 19% of those sequences being non-productive. Along with the roughly 670-subject first cohort, a separate validation cohort of some 130 different subjects was used. Every repertoire in the discovery cohort had been generated on one and the same sequencing platform. Both class I and class II loci were covered by HLA typing, at four-digit resolution. On the study overall, not on this receptor specifically: An association between a missense DCLRE1C variant and V-gene and J-gene trimming of TCR beta chains was found in a later genetic analysis and replicated in an independent cohort. Because HLA typing was unavailable for some donors at each locus, only the typed subset was used in association tests. Assigning TCR associations to individual alleles was difficult when HLA alleles, especially DR and DQ, strongly co-occurred. Cytomegalovirus status was reported to be diagnosed by the classifier with high specificity and sensitivity in both the original and validation cohorts. An earlier analysis of around 540 of the donors showed that most TCR beta V segments appeared in productive rearrangements either about 87% or about 30% of the time, which broadly matched IMGT annotations. The study listed 150 to 200 TCR beta chains as associated with cytomegalovirus. In a later analysis, most CMV-associated TCR beta chains were found to appear HLA-restricted, with HLA associations seemingly driven largely by CMV exposure. Roughly 15 rarely observed V segments, including chromosome 9 orphons, were excluded from the earlier analysis of almost 600 of the donors because counts were too low. In a later genetic analysis, fewer N-insertions in productive TCRs were reported among donors in an Asian-associated ancestry cluster than the approximately 710-donor mean. Most TCR sequences were seen in very few donors, while some public TCRs were found in many individuals. The 87-base-pair reads could not distinguish some IMGT-functional V segments, including TRBV6-2 and TRBV6-3, so those segments were excluded. In a later analysis, HLA-associated TCR beta chains were found to be more clonally expanded and to have lower generation probabilities than equally common non-associated chains. A later analysis reported that several top co-occurrence clusters appeared linked to parvovirus B19, influenza, CMV and Epstein-Barr virus. In a later analysis, around 17,000 TCR beta sequences were associated with specific HLA alleles at a false discovery rate of 0.05. According to a later analysis, TCR association rates differed among HLA loci, with DRB1 alleles showing the most associated TCRs and HLA-C alleles showing the fewest. A group of highly shared sequence variants was considered likely to be a technical artifact of the sequencing pipeline. The authors suggested that the approach could potentially be extended to other disease states and immunological phenotypes. Correlated functional status among segregating V segments might reflect linkage disequilibrium, but an unknown experimental factor could not be ruled out. CMV serostatus was the only immune exposure information available for the cohort. A few of the identified cytomegalovirus-associated TCR beta chains were confirmed in vitro to be specific for cytomegalovirus antigens. A further reported finding was that TCR beta sequences accurately predicted the HLA-A and HLA-B alleles for most subjects in the first cohort. Sequencing depth was assumed to be roughly uniform across donors in the presence/absence analyses, though that assumption may not hold. The cohort was sequenced for TCR beta chains only, and without alpha or paired-chain data the features that could be detected were limited.

Ends trimmed: V by 2 bases, J by 0 bases; bases unmatched to a gene: 7. The germline V gene encodes CDR1 LGHNT and CDR2 FRNRAP. The CDR3 measures 17 amino acids from cysteine to phenylalanine. The only DNA kept is the CDR3, 51 bases in frame from the first base. Concerning this clone itself: What antigen it recognizes has not been identified. Base qualities are not provided; no much larger clone lies one nucleotide away.

Library creation used the immunoSEQ multiplex PCR assay. The multiplex PCR relied on a mix of 60 forward primers for TCR Vbeta segments and 13 reverse primers for TCR Jbeta segments. Amplification of the CDR3 region of rearranged TCR beta genes was performed with a multiplex PCR assay on genomic DNA. Amplified TCR beta libraries were sequenced as 87-base-pair reads on the Illumina HiSeq System. Per the source publication's procedure: Across the 700 or so repertoires, a later analysis counted 60 million to 90 million unique TCR beta chains, approximately 12 million of which were shared by at least two donors. Raw reads were error-corrected and collapsed into unique sequences by a nearest-neighbor algorithm in which closely related sequences were merged to remove PCR and sequencing errors. To assign V, D and J gene segments, CDR3 sequences were aligned to IMGT reference sequences. For a sequence to be retained, at least a six-nucleotide match to both a V gene segment and a J gene segment was required. Rearrangements were classified as productive when the CDR3 lacked stop codons and remained in frame with V and J, and all other rearrangements were classified as non-productive. Following IMGT convention, CDR3 was defined as the stretch from the second conserved V-encoded cysteine to the conserved J-encoded phenylalanine. Sequences without an unambiguous match to a single V gene segment were excluded from the earlier analysis of a few hundred of the donors. An earlier analysis of several hundred of the donors called V segments functional above 56.7% productive rearrangements and segregating when the between-donor standard deviation exceeded 5%. A statistical classification framework was built to diagnose cytomegalovirus status from the catalog of TCR beta chain sequences. In a later analysis, TCR nucleotide sequences were compared against IMGT/GENE-DB human TR gene sequences so that V and J genes could be assigned. A later analysis assigned CDR3 sequences and most-parsimonious VDJ recombination scenarios with the TCRdist pipeline. In a later analysis, each TCR beta chain was defined by its CDR3 amino acid sequence together with its V-gene family, and reads without a unique V-gene family were excluded. To address suspected cross-contamination and a sequencing artifact, a later analysis removed 550 to 750 highly shared, low-generation-probability nucleotide sequences. In a later analysis, a clonal expansion index was calculated for each public chain from normalized within-repertoire ranks of inferred template counts. In a later analysis, generation probabilities were computed with a VDJ recombination model fitted to out-of-frame rearrangements, and the resulting probabilities were checked against IGoR. Hypergeometric tests were used in a later analysis to score TCR-TCR, TCR-HLA and TCR-CMV co-occurrence, with a repertoire-size bias correction applied to the TCR pairs. False discovery rates were estimated in a later analysis by permuting HLA or CMV assignments 20 times. In a later analysis, co-occurring TCRs were grouped using DBSCAN, with TCRdist sequence similarity added in when clustering inside HLA-allele-positive subsets. Co-occurrence clustering excluded repertoires with fewer than 30,000 or more than 120,000 public chains, plus five with anomalous nucleotide sharing. The source is immuneACCESS, and TCRdb retained only in-frame sequences with V and J called. Part of the clones is not carried over; for the studies checked, unresolved V genes explain less than half of this, and the remainder is unexplained. The V and J calls and the clone size are those of that table, but D and trimming were determined from the DNA. Counted in this sample were roughly 160,000 clones; approximately 88% of them appeared once. The ten largest account for approximately 1.3% of the sample.

The cohort was made up of approximately 670 healthy bone marrow donors. At the time of sampling, all cohort members were nominally healthy, though unrecorded immune exposures were likely present. The donor tested CMV seronegative and was one of the 352 seronegative cohort members. Every donor gave a peripheral blood sample, and the peripheral blood mononuclear cells from that sample were used for TCR beta sequencing. The Qiagen DNeasy Blood Extraction Kit was used to extract genomic DNA from the blood cell samples. The specimen sequenced was PBMCs. Here the chain combines TRBV12-5 and TRBJ2-5, with 9 middle bases fitting TRBD2. This sequence originates from a boy aged 2 to 10 in good health and CMV-seronegative. The CDR3 is CASGLWASGINQETQYF. The base sequence is TGTGCTAGTGGTTTGTGGGCTAGCGGGATAAACCAAGAGACCCAGTACTTC. This CDR3, with the reference TRBV12-5 and TRBJ2-5 proteins standing in past its ends, gives the full variable domain DARVTQTPRHKVTEMGQEVTMRCQPILGHNTVFWYRQTMMQGLELLAYFRNRAPLDDSGMPKDRFSAEMPDATLATLKIQPSEPRDSAVYFCASGLWASGINQETQYFGPGTRLLVL.